The 25 T cell receptor beta chains listed next were all sequenced from one sample in a study of response to subunit inactivated influenza vaccine. TCRdb fed the RT-PCR reads into MiXCR, producing one record per CDR3 protein. This table has about 800,000 distinct CDR3 sequences, about 20% appearing once. This specimen consisted of PBMCs from blood, obtained approximately 5 days after vaccination. These receptors all stem from a man in his forties or fifties who received an inactivated influenza vaccine.

The table lists this clonotype with a few counts. This chain connects TRBV10-3 to TRBJ2-3; 7 bases are shared with TRBD2. Germline assignment: CDR1 ENHRY and CDR2 SYGVKD. CDR3 length: 14 residues. With 10 bases clipped from V and 1 base from J, the junction kept 8 bases outside the gene matches. The CDR3 nucleotides are TGTGCCACAAGCCTAGCGGAGCGCACAGATACGCAGTATTTT. As protein: CATSLAERTDTQYF.

The V gene is TRBV16, the J gene TRBJ2-1; weak D call: TRBD2 (6 bases). The V end was cut by 7 bases, the J end by 8 bases, with 21 bases between. The length of the CDR3 is 15 residues. CDR1 KGHSY and CDR2 FQNENV come from the germline V gene. CDR3 sequence (DNA): TGTGCCAGCACCCCTACGGGACTTTCTTCTCATGAGCAGTTCTTC. It encodes CASTPTGLSSHEQFF.

This clonotype was observed a handful of times. V gene TRBV7-8 combines with J gene TRBJ2-1; 10 bases are shared with TRBD2. The CDR3 contains 17 residues. Looked up from germline, CDR1 is SGHVS and CDR2 is FQNEAQ. V trimming: 4 bases; J trimming: 7 bases; junction bases outside the gene matches: 13. The CDR3 sequence: CASSSVLGGLARNEQFF. The CDR3 DNA is TGTGCCAGCAGCTCCGTCCTTGGGGGACTAGCGCGAAATGAGCAGTTCTTC. Drawing the rest from reference TRBV7-8 and TRBJ2-1, the complete variable domain is GAGVSQSPRYKVAKRGQDVALRCDPISGHVSLFWYQQALGQGPEFLTYFQNEAQLDKSGLPSDRFFAERPEGSVSTLKIQRTQQEDSAVYLCASSSVLGGLARNEQFFGPGTRLTVL.

This clonotype has just a few counts. This chain joins TRBV12-3 or TRBV12-4 and TRBJ2-7; maybe TRBD1 (5 bases). Trimming took 1 base from V and 2 from J, leaving 9 bases between them. This CDR3 has 14 amino acids. CDR3: CASSLGTPPYEQYF. As DNA, the CDR3 is TGTGCCAGCAGTTTAGGGACACCACCCTACGAGCAGTACTTC.

The genes are TRBV7-2 and TRBJ2-7, with D possibly TRBD2 on 6 matching bases. This CDR3 has 14 residues. Per germline, CDR1 SGHTA and CDR2 FQGNSA. V lost 3 bases and J 6 bases, leaving 15 bases between the germline ends. The CDR3 loop reads CASSFGTASLEQYF. In DNA form, the CDR3 reads TGTGCCAGCAGCTTCGGGACTGCTTCCCTCGAGCAGTACTTC.

This clonotype was observed a few times. The V and J genes are TRBV24-1 and TRBJ2-3; a possible D gene is TRBD2 (7 bases). V dropped 1 base and J dropped 2 bases, with 12 bases sitting between them. This CDR3 spans 16 amino acids. The germline V gene encodes CDR1 KGHDR and CDR2 SFDVKD. CDR3 coding DNA: TGTGCCACCAGTGATTTCGGGGGGCGACACACAGATACGCAGTATTTT. Its protein product is CATSDFGGRHTDTQYF.

Written as DNA, the CDR3 is TGTGCCAGCAGTGGGGGACAGGAGAGGTTACAGAATGAGCAGTTCTTC. Translating gives CASSGGQERLQNEQFF. The gene calls are TRBV6-2 or TRBV6-3 and TRBJ2-1; TRBD1 agrees at 8 bases. The CDR3 length is 16 residues. CDR1 is MNHEY and CDR2 is SVGEGT in the germline V gene. Germline trimming cut 5 bases from V and 7 bases from J; bases unmatched to any gene: 13.

This clonotype was picked up a small number of times. The chain carries TRBV6-1 and TRBJ2-1; TRBD1 or TRBD2 may be the D gene (5 bases each). With 9 bases removed from V and 4 bases from J, the gap between germline ends came to 19 bases. The length of the CDR3 is 15 residues. Germline V lookup: CDR1 MNHNS, CDR2 SASEGT. CDR3 amino acids: CARSLRRTPYNEQFF. The CDR3 DNA reads as TGTGCCAGGTCTTTAAGGAGGACACCATACAATGAGCAGTTCTTC.

This chain links TRBV6-1 with TRBJ2-2, with no clear D. Germline V gene lookup returns CDR1 MNHNS and CDR2 SASEGT. V dropped 2 bases and J dropped 4 bases, with 8 bases sitting between them. The CDR3 has 14 residues. CDR3 sequence reads: CASSEQARTGELFF. Written as DNA, the CDR3 is TGTGCCAGCAGTGAACAGGCTCGCACCGGGGAGCTGTTTTTT.

V usage is TRBV6-5 and J usage is TRBJ1-1, with D possibly matching TRBD1 (6 bases). V lost 0 bases and J 2 bases, leaving 10 bases between the germline ends. Germline-derived CDR1 and CDR2 are MNHEY and SVGAGI. The CDR3 covers 15 residues. CDR3 sequence reads: CASSYSGRGNTEAFF. As DNA, the CDR3 is TGTGCCAGCAGTTACTCGGGCAGGGGAAACACTGAAGCTTTCTTT.

This clonotype was seen more than once but under ten times. V gene TRBV28 combines with J gene TRBJ2-1; D is uncertain. Deletions cut 0 bases from V and 10 bases from J, with 10 bases between. The CDR3 length is 13 residues. Per germline, CDR1 MDHEN and CDR2 SYDVKM. CDR3 coding DNA: TGTGCCAGCAGTTTATGGCCGGTTGGGGAGCAGTTCTTC. Protein sequence: CASSLWPVGEQFF. Combining the CDR3 with reference TRBV28 and TRBJ2-1 gives the whole variable domain DVKVTQSSRYLVKRTGEKVFLECVQDMDHENMFWYRQDPGLGLRLIYFSYDVKMKEKGDIPEGYSVSREKKERFSLILESASTNQTSMYLCASSLWPVGEQFFGPGTRLTVL.

The rearrangement joins TRBV3-1 to TRBJ2-3; tentatively, D is TRBD1 or TRBD2 (6 bases each). There are 21 residues in the CDR3. Germline assignment: CDR1 LGHDT and CDR2 YNNKEL (reference sequence). Trimming cost V 4 bases and J 6 bases, with 35 bases left between them. CDR3 DNA sequence: TGTGCCAGCAGCCGTAAAAAGGCTTCGCTGGCACAGGGAGGATCACCGGATACGCAGTATTTT. As protein: CASSRKKASLAQGGSPDTQYF.

The chain has TRBV10-3 and TRBJ1-1; the D gene is possibly TRBD1 (6 bases). V was trimmed by 6 bases and J by 5 bases, leaving 19 bases between them. The CDR3 consists of 15 residues. CDR1 is ENHRY, CDR2 SYGVKD, per germline. CDR3 amino acids: CAIRKQGSAGTEAFF. The CDR3 region has the DNA TGTGCCATCAGGAAACAGGGTTCCGCGGGGACTGAAGCTTTCTTT.

This clonotype was seen only a few times. The rearrangement joins TRBV9 to TRBJ2-2; possibly TRBD1 for D (5 bases). V lost 0 bases to trimming and J lost 4 bases, with 13 bases between them. CDR3 size: 16 residues. The V gene's germline CDR1 is SGDLS and CDR2 YYNGEE. CDR3 nucleotide sequence: TGTGCCAGCAGCGTAGCTCAGGGAATAAGCACCGGGGAGCTGTTTTTT. Protein product: CASSVAQGISTGELFF.

This clonotype came up a few times. This chain connects TRBV11-2 to TRBJ2-5; 7 nucleotides match TRBD2. V shed 3 bases and J 5 bases; nucleotides not matched to a gene: 24. Germline V gene sequence: CDR1 SGHAT, CDR2 FQNNGV. The CDR3 runs 20 residues. In nucleotides, the CDR3 is TGTGCCAGCAGCTTGGGGGGGATAGCTGGACATTCAACTTTGGGGGAGACCCAGTACTTC. Its protein product is CASSLGGIAGHSTLGETQYF.

The gene calls are TRBV7-8 and TRBJ1-2; 10 bases are shared with TRBD1. CDR1 is SGHVS, CDR2 FQNEAQ, per germline. V lost 2 bases, J lost 8 bases, and 8 bases stayed unmatched. The CDR3 length is 15 residues. The CDR3 bases are TGTGCCAGCAGCTTACCTCCGGGACAGGGGAGCGGCTACACCTTC. This encodes CASSLPPGQGSGYTF.

This clonotype has just a few counts. This chain joins TRBV5-1 and TRBJ2-2, with D possibly TRBD1 on 6 matching bases. This CDR3 contains 12 residues. In germline, CDR1 is SGHRS, CDR2 YFSETQ. Trimming left V 4 bases short and J 16 bases short, with 17 bases between. Written as DNA, the CDR3 is TGCGCCAGCAGCGGAGACGGGACACACGCGTTTTTT. Protein: CASSGDGTHAFF.

This sequence joins TRBV20-1 and TRBJ2-7; TRBD1 matches 7 bases. CDR3 length: 15 residues. The V gene end was trimmed by 1 base and the J gene end by 2 bases; junction bases not matched to a gene: 8. CDR1 and CDR2 (germline): DFQATT, SNEGSKA (reference sequence). As DNA, the CDR3 is TGCAGTGCTAGAGCCGGGACAGCCTTTCCCTACGAGCAGTACTTC. It specifies CSARAGTAFPYEQYF.

This clonotype has only one observation. The chain has TRBV11-2 and TRBJ2-2; TRBD1 matches at 9 bases. Germline loops: CDR1 SGHAT, CDR2 FQNNGV. The CDR3 has 15 residues. J gave up 5 bases and V 5 bases, and 6 bases lay outside the gene matches. CDR3 protein: CASSGRTGDTGELFF. In nucleotides, the CDR3 is TGTGCCAGCAGCGGAAGGACAGGGGATACCGGGGAGCTGTTTTTT.

Only a few counts were recorded for this clonotype. The rearrangement joins TRBV10-1 to TRBJ2-4; either TRBD1 or TRBD2 may supply D (5 bases each). V gave up 6 bases and J gave up 0 bases, with 9 bases separating them. The CDR3 runs 14 residues. Germline values: CDR1 WNHNN, CDR2 SYGVQD (reference sequence). The CDR3 DNA reads as TGCGCCAGCAGCACCGGGACAGCCAAAAACATTCAGTACTTC. This codes for CASSTGTAKNIQYF.

CDR3 coding DNA: TGTGCCATGAGCCTCGGGGGTTGGGCTGAAGCTTTCTTT. It yields the protein CAMSLGGWAEAFF. This sequence joins TRBV10-3 and TRBJ1-1; weak D call: TRBD1 (5 bases). The CDR3 spans 13 residues. Germline V gene lookup returns CDR1 ENHRY and CDR2 SYGVKD. Trimming removed 9 bases at V and 6 bases at J, with 17 bases between.

This chain links TRBV20-1 with TRBJ2-7; 8 bases line up with TRBD2. The CDR3 spans 13 residues. V gave up 3 bases and J gave up 3 bases; unmatched junction bases: 4. Looked up from germline, CDR1 is DFQATT and CDR2 is SNEGSKA (reference sequence). As DNA, the CDR3 is TGCAGTGCTAGTACCGGGAGGGACTACGAGCAGTACTTC. Translated: CSASTGRDYEQYF.

This chain connects TRBV5-1 to TRBJ2-7; the D call may be TRBD1 or TRBD2 (6 bases each). The CDR3 is made up of 14 amino acids. The ends were cut back, 4 bases at V and 7 bases at J, with 18 bases in the middle. Germline V lookup: CDR1 SGHRS, CDR2 YFSETQ. DNA for the CDR3: TGCGCCAGCAGCCCAGAACCGGGGGCTAGGGAGCAGTACTTC. Translating gives CASSPEPGAREQYF.

A single count supports this clonotype. The rearrangement joins TRBV18 to TRBJ2-1; tentative D call: TRBD2 (7 bases). CDR1 KGHSH and CDR2 LQKENI come from the germline V gene. This CDR3 region has 14 residues. Trimming removed 5 bases at V and 7 bases at J, with 15 bases between. The CDR3, as DNA: TGTGCCAGCTCAACGGGGGGCATAGCGAATGAGCAGTTCTTC. It yields the protein CASSTGGIANEQFF.

This clonotype has more than one count but fewer than ten. The chain employs TRBV6-2 or TRBV6-3 and TRBJ2-2, with D hard to call. CDR3 size: 14 residues. Germline CDR1 reads MNHEY; CDR2 reads SVGEGT. V lost 1 base and J lost 3, with 6 bases in between. The CDR3 DNA sequence: TGTGCCAGCAGTTACTTCCGAGACACCGGGGAGCTGTTTTTT. This translates into CASSYFRDTGELFF.